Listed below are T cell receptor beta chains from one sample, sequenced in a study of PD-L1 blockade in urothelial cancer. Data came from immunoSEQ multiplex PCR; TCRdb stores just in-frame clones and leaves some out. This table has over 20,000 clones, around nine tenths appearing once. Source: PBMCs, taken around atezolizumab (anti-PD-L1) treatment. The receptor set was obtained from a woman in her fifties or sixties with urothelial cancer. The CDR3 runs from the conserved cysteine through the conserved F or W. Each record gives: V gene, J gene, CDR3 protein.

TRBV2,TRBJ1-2,CASRLGQGNYGYTF
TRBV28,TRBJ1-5,CASSPLTGAQHF
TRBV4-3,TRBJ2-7,CASSQDRAAPLDF
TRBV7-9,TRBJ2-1,CASSSAGEEQFF
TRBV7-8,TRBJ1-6,CASSLNFYGSAEFSPLHF
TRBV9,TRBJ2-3,CASRAGTSTDTQYF
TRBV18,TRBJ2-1,CASSFQPGEEQFF
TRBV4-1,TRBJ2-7,CASSGFIAGGGGGSYEQYF
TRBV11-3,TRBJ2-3,CASSLSGNTQYF
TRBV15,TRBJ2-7,CATSRDVGGAYEQYF
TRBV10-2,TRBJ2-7,CASAGTGRYEQYF
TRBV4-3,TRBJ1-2,CASSQDFGGYTF
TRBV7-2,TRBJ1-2,CASSSDSLGYGYTF
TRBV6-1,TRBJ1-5,CASSEKSYNQPQHF
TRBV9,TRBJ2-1,CASSLRTGQGAYNEQFF
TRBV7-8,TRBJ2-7,CASSFRSGAPWEQYF
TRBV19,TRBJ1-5,CASSIAYRTGEVYSNQPQHF
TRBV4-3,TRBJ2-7,CASSQEGGTSGRYSYEQYF
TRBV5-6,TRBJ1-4,CASSLIGVGEKLFF
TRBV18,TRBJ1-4,CASSPQGVWEKLFF
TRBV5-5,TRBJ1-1,CASSWGQLNTEAFF
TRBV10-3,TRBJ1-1,CAISDDRGRTEAFF
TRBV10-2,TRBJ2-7,CASSESVTQEQYF
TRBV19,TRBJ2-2,CASSTPGSSNTGELFF
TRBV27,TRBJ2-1,CASTLLLAGGPDEQFF
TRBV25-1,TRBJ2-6,CASSEYLNVLTF
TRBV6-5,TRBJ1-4,CASSYLQGAGEKLFF
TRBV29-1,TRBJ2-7,CSVGGQGWGYEQYF
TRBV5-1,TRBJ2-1,CASFAPGLAASYNEQFF
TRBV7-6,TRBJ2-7,CASSTRIAGGGDGEQYF
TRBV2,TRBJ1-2,CASSRGLGGYTF
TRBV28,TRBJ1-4,CASSQEQGIGFF
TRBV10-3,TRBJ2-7,CAIGGGELRDRRAYEQYF
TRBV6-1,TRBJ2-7,CASGEGGSINEQYF
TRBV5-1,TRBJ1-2,CASTRLPGQESAGYTF
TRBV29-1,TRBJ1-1,CSVQWGQGSGGAFF
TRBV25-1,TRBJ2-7,CASSGGSGSGYEQYF
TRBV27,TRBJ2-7,CASSLEGGTGRDEQYF
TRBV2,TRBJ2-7,CASSATGGPYEQYF
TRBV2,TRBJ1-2,CASRPDRGRDYGYTF
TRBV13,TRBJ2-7,CASSPRGTLSSYEQYF
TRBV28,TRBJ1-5,CASSLGDRWGLGIHWHF
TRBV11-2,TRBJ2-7,CASSLSQQGFVGYEQYF
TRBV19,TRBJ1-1,CASSIQQGGEAFF
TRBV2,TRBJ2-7,CASSEPGQGTYEQYF
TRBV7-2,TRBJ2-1,CASSLVSNEQFF